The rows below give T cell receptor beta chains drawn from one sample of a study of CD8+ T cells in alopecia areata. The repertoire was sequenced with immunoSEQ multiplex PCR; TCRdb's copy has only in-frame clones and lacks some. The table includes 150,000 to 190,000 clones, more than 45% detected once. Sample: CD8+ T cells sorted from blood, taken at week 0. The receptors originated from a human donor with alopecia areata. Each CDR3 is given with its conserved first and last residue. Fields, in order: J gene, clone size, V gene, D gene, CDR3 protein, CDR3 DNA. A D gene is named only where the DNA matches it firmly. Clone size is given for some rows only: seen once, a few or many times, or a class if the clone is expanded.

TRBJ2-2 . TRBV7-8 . CASRDTGAGELFF TGTGCCAGCAGGGATACGGGGGCCGGGGAGCTGTTTTTT
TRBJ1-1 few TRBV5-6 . CASRQQLMNTEAFF TGTGCCAGCAGACAGCAGCTAATGAACACTGAAGCTTTCTTT
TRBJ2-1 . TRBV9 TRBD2 CASSVSGARSYNEQFF TGTGCCAGCAGCGTTAGCGGGGCCCGCTCCTACAATGAGCAGTTCTTC
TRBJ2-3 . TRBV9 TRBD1 CASTGTEGRAQYF TGTGCCAGTACTGGGACAGAGGGTAGGGCCCAGTATTTT
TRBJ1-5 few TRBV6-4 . CASSDVNRVDQPQHF TGTGCCAGCAGTGACGTCAACAGGGTGGATCAGCCCCAGCATTTT
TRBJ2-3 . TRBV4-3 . CASSQGFDTQYF TGCGCCAGCAGCCAAGGTTTTGATACGCAGTATTTT
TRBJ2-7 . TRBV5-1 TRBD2 CASSLGTSNEQYF TGCGCCAGCAGCTTGGGGACTAGTAACGAGCAGTACTTC
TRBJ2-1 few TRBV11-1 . CASSLADFDEQFF TGTGCCAGCAGCTTAGCGGACTTCGATGAGCAGTTCTTC
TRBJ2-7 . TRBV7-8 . CASSLATGTSYEQYF TGTGCCAGCAGCTTAGCTACAGGGACCTCCTACGAGCAGTACTTC
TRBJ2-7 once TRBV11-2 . CASSLEHDYEQYF TGTGCCAGCAGCTTAGAACACGACTACGAGCAGTACTTC
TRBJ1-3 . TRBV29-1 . CSVLGVSTSGNTIYF TGCAGCGTTTTAGGAGTGTCGACGTCTGGAAACACCATATATTTT
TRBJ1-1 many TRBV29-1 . CSVELPRVDTEAFF TGCAGCGTTGAATTGCCCAGGGTAGACACTGAAGCTTTCTTT
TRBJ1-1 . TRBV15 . CATSLYDGNTEAFF TGTGCCACCAGTCTTTATGACGGGAACACTGAAGCTTTCTTT
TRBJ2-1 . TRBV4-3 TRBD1 CASSRITGGDEQFF TGCGCCAGCAGCCGAATAACAGGGGGTGATGAGCAGTTCTTC
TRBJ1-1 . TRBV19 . CASNFLGHTEAFF TGTGCCAGTAATTTTTTAGGGCACACTGAAGCTTTCTTT
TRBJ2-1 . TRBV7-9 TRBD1 CASSTHRGLSDEQFF TGTGCCAGCAGCACCCACAGGGGATTAAGCGATGAGCAGTTCTTC
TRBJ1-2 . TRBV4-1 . CASSQDSRGYGYTF TGCGCCAGCAGCCAAGATTCTCGGGGGTATGGCTACACCTTC
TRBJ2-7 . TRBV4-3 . CASSQDRGGYEQYF TGCGCCAGCAGCCAAGATCGTGGGGGCTACGAGCAGTACTTC
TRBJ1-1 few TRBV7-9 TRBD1 CASSLVGGQAAGAFF TGTGCCAGCAGCTTAGTAGGGGGACAGGCGGCGGGAGCTTTCTTT
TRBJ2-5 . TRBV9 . CASSVEGNGETQYF TGTGCCAGCAGCGTAGAGGGGAATGGGGAGACCCAGTACTTC